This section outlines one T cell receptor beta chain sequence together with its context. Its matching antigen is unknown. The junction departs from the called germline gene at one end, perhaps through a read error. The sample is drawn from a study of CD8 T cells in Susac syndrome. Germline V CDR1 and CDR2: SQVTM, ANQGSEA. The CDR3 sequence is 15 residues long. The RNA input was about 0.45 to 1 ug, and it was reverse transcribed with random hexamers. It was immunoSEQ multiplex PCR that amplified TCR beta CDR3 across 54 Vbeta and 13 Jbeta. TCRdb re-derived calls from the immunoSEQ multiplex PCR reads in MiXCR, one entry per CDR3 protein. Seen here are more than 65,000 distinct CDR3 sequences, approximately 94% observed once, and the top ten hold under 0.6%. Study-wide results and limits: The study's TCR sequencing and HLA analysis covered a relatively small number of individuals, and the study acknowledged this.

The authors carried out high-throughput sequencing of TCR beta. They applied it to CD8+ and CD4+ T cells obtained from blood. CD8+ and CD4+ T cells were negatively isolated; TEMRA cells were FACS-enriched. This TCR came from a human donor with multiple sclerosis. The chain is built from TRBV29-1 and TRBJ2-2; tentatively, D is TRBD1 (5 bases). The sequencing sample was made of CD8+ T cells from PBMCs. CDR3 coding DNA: TGCAGCGTAGAAGGTATCCAGAAGGGGACCGGGGAGCTGTTTTTT. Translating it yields CSVEGIQKGTGELFF.